The sequence of this TCR beta chain was determined in a study of T cells after yellow fever vaccination. TCRdb analysed the 5' RACE reads with MiXCR anew, one entry per CDR3 protein. The sample has some 120,000 distinct CDR3 sequences; nearly 7.5% are singletons. V gave up 2 bases and J gave up 11 bases; unmatched junction bases: 8. The CDR3 spans 13 residues. Germline CDR1 reads MNHEY; CDR2 reads SVGAGI. This clonotype was picked up many times. The TCR sequence derives from a man younger than 35 who received the YFV17D yellow fever vaccine. The V gene is TRBV6-5, the J gene TRBJ1-1; 7 bases agree with TRBD1. The sequencing used CD4+ T cells sorted from PBMCs, collected 9 to 11 days after the first yellow fever vaccination. The CDR3 DNA follows: TGTGCCAGCAGTTACGACAGGGTTGAGAAGGCTTTCTTT. Translated, it gives CASSYDRVEKAFF.